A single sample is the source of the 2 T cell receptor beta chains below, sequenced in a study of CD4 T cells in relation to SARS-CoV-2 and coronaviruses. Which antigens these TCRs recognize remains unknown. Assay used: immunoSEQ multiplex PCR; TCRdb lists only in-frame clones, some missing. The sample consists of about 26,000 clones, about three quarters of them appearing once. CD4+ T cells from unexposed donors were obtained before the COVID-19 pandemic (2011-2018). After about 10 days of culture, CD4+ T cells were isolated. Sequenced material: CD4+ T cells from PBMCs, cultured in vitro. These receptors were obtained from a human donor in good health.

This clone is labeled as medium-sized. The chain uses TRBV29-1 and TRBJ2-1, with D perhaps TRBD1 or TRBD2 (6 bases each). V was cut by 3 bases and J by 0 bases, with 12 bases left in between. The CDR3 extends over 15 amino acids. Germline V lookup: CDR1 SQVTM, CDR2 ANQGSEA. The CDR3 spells CSVDSGAGSYNEQFF. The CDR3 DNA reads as TGCAGCGTTGATTCGGGGGCAGGCTCCTACAATGAGCAGTTCTTC.

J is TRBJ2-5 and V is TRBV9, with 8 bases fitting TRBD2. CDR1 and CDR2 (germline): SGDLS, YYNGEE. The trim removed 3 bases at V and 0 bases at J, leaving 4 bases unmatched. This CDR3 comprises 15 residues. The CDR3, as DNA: TGTGCCAGCAGCGGATTAGCGGGGTACCAAGAGACCCAGTACTTC. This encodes CASSGLAGYQETQYF.